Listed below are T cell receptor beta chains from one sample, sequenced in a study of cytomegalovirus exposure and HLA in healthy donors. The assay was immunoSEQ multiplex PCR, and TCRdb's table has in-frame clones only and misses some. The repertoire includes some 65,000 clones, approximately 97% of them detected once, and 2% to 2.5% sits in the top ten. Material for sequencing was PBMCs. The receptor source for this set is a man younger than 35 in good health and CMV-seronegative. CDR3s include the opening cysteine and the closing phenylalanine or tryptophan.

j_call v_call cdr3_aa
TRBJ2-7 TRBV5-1 CASSLAQLGEQYF
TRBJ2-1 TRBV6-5 CASSGQGVIDEQFF
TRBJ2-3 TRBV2 CASSEEQTSTDTQYF
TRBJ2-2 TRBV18 CASSPRDRGGTTNTGELFF
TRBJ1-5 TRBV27 CASSFGQGGQPQHF
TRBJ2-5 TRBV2 CATQEGLRETQYF
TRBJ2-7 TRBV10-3 CAISDPGQGSYEQYF
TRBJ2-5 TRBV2 CASRGTSFGTQYF
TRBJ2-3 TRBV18 CASSPPATGGTDTQYF
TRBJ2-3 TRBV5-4 CASSLLQADTQYF
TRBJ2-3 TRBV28 CASSPPGFTQYF
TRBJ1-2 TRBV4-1 CASSHIGQGISYGYTF
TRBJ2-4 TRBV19 CATMGLTGRSKNIQYF
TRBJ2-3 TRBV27 CASSFSGQGRDTQYF
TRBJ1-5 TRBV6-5 CASSSQGAGDNQPQHF
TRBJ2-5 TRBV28 CASSRQGLQETQYF
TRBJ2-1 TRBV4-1 CASSHPGQGAYNEQFF
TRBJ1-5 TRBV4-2 CASSQSIQGGLDQPQHF
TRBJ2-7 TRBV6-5 CASRGTGKSGEQYF
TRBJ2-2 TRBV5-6 CASSFGLAGGGGELFF
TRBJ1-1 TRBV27 CASSPARGQYTEAFF
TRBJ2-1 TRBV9 CASSFTPGQGYNEQFF
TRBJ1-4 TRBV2 CASSETGTTNEKLFF
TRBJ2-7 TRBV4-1 CASSPIGTTGGGYEQYF
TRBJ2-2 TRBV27 CASSLFAGSNTGELFF
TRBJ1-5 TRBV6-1 CASSEGNNFYRDSNQPQHF
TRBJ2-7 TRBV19 CASSGGGLGYEQYF
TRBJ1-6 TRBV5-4 CASSLFGTGGLDNSPLHF
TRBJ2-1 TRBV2 CASVSTGNEQFF
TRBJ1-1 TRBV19 CASSIVSDSEAFF
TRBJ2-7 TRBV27 CASSPGDGLSYEQYF
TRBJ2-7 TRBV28 CASSLFGDLIGTGGYEQYF
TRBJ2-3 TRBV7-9 CASSFISGRPGDTQYF
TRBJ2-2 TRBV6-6 CASSYESKTGELFF
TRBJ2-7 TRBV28 CASSLFRDTDYEQYF
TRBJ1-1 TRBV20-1 CSAGQAEAFF
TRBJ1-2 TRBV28 CASSLAQGPSNYGYTF
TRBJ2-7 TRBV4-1 CASSQDRLVSREQYF
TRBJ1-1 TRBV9 CASRSGQGLNTEAFF
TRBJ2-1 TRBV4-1 CASSQEGDEQFF
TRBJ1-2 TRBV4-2 CASSQKLGQLDYGYTF
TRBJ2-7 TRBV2 CASKDRYEQYF
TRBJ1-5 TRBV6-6 CASSSQGAAGQPQHF